This T cell receptor beta chain came from a study of beta chain features in type 1 diabetes. Findings and limits, study-wide: TCRB CDR3s were moderately but significantly shorter in Type 1 diabetes patients in all four CD4+ subsets. Type 1 diabetes patients had VDJ junctions that carried fewer insertions and more deletions.

This clone was seen a handful of times. Its matching antigen is unknown. The CDR3 length is 15 residues. V lost 6 bases to trimming and J lost 8 bases; unmatched junction nucleotides: 15. Germline V lookup: CDR1 MNHEY, CDR2 SMNVEV (reference sequence). The isolated RNA, all of it, was reverse transcribed, so expressed TCRB transcripts were what got sequenced. The average read count of naive, central memory and regulatory T cell samples was 3 million to 4 million. Here immunoSEQ multiplex PCR was the method, and the copy in TCRdb shows in-frame clones only, minus some. The sample has 400,000 or so clones, 9.5% to 10% seen once; the top ten hold about 0.6%.

This sequence originates from a young man with type 1 diabetes. The V gene is TRBV27, the J gene TRBJ1-1; 7 bases are shared with TRBD1. The sequenced sample consisted of central memory CD4+ T cells from blood. The CDR3 loop reads CASRPDSTGALEAFF. The CDR3 DNA reads as TGTGCCAGCAGGCCGGACAGTACAGGGGCCCTGGAAGCTTTCTTT.